The source of this T cell receptor (beta chain) is a study of shared clonotypes between healthy human individuals. Sequenced by immunoSEQ multiplex PCR; TCRdb stores in-frame clones only, minus some. The sample holds 950,000 to 1,300,000 clones, around four fifths seen once. Germline CDR1 reads LNHNV; CDR2 reads YYDKDF (reference sequence). The CDR3 spans 14 residues. V was clipped by 0 bases and J by 2 bases, with 4 bases between them. The sample comprised memory CD4+ T cells sorted from blood. Subset meaning: CD45RA-negative fraction. The receptor comes from a man younger than 35 in good health. The chain uses TRBV15 and TRBJ2-2; unclear D gene. In DNA form, the CDR3 reads TGTGCCACCAGCAGAGATCTAAACACCGGGGAGCTGTTTTTT. It yields the protein CATSRDLNTGELFF.